A selection of T cell receptor beta chains follows, all from one sample in a study of T cells of healthy individuals. TCRdb re-analysed the 5' RACE reads in MiXCR, keeping a single row per CDR3 protein. Of around 83,000 distinct CDR3 sequences listed, more than 4.5% are singletons. The receptors were sampled from a female donor in good health. Each CDR3 is given with its conserved first and last residue. A D gene is named only where the DNA matches it firmly. Part of the rows lack a size; the others show once, few, many or a class for expanded clones.

cdr3_nt	cdr3_aa	d_call	j_call	clone_size	v_call
TGCGCCAGCAGCCCCACGGGGGAAAGCAATCAGCCCCAGCATTTT	CASSPTGESNQPQHF	NA	TRBJ1-5	NA	TRBV5-1
TGTGCCACCAGCAGAGATGGAGGGAGAGGGGAAAAACTGTTTTTT	CATSRDGGRGEKLFF	NA	TRBJ1-4	many	TRBV15
TGTGCCAGCCAGATAAGCGGGCCTCAAGATACGCAGTATTTT	CASQISGPQDTQYF	NA	TRBJ2-3	many	TRBV7-9
TGTGCCTGGAGTATAGGGGGGAACTATGGCTACACCTTC	CAWSIGGNYGYTF	NA	TRBJ1-2	NA	TRBV30
TGTGCCAGCAGCTTAGTGCTAGCGGGAGGGAACACCGGGGAGCTGTTTTTT	CASSLVLAGGNTGELFF	TRBD2	TRBJ2-2	NA	TRBV7-8
TGTGCCAGCAGTAAGGACAGGCTTTTTTCATCTACTCAGCCCCAGCATTTT	CASSKDRLFSSTQPQHF	TRBD1	TRBJ1-5	many	TRBV6-5
TGTGCCAGCAGTGAAGGAAGCGGGAGAGGTGAGCAGTTCTTC	CASSEGSGRGEQFF	TRBD2	TRBJ2-1	many	TRBV2
TGCAGCGCTGGTCCCTTATCACCGAATACGCAGTATTTT	CSAGPLSPNTQYF	NA	TRBJ2-3	many	TRBV29-1
TGTGCCAGCATCTTTGAGGAGGGTTCGGGAAAAGCTTTCTTT	CASIFEEGSGKAFF	NA	TRBJ1-1	many	TRBV6-5
TGTGCCAGCAGCCCGCTAGGGGACGAGCAGTACTTC	CASSPLGDEQYF	NA	TRBJ2-7	few	TRBV7-9
TGTGCCAGCAGTCGAAGTTCAATCGGCAATCAGCCCCAGCATTTT	CASSRSSIGNQPQHF	NA	TRBJ1-5	NA	TRBV27
TGTGCCAGCAGCCAGGGCAGAACGGGAGGGCCCGCAGATACGCAGTATTTT	CASSQGRTGGPADTQYF	TRBD2	TRBJ2-3	few	TRBV4-2
TGTGCCAGCAGTTTCGGAGACAATGAGCAGTTCTTC	CASSFGDNEQFF	NA	TRBJ2-1	NA	TRBV27
TGCACCCTACGGGACTCGAGCGGTCCTGAGCAGTTCTTC	CTLRDSSGPEQFF	NA	TRBJ2-1	few	TRBV29-1
TGTGCCAGCAGCCAAGATCTAGGCCGCGGGTACGAGCAGTACTTC	CASSQDLGRGYEQYF	NA	TRBJ2-7	NA	TRBV4-2
TGTGCCAGCAGCTTAGTGGGACAGGTTGTCTCTGGGGCCAACGTCCTGACTTTC	CASSLVGQVVSGANVLTF	TRBD1	TRBJ2-6	few	TRBV7-9
TGTGCCTGGAGTGGGTATGATGGCTACACCTTC	CAWSGYDGYTF	NA	TRBJ1-2	NA	TRBV30
TGCAGCGTTGGACGGGGACAGTCCCTCACAGATACGCAGTATTTT	CSVGRGQSLTDTQYF	TRBD1	TRBJ2-3	NA	TRBV29-1
TGTGCCAGCAGTTACGGGACGCTCTCTGGAAACACCATATATTTT	CASSYGTLSGNTIYF	NA	TRBJ1-3	many	TRBV6-2/TRBV6-3
TGTGCCAGCAGTTCCGTGGGCTCTGGGGCCAACGTCCTGACTTTC	CASSSVGSGANVLTF	NA	TRBJ2-6	many	TRBV6-5
TGTGCCAGCAGCCGGGACAGAGGAGGCACTGAAGCTTTCTTT	CASSRDRGGTEAFF	TRBD1	TRBJ1-1	medium-sized	TRBV7-2
TGTGCCAGCAGGTTGTGGGACAGGGCCACCGGGGAGCTGTTTTTT	CASRLWDRATGELFF	TRBD1	TRBJ2-2	many	TRBV28
TGTGCCAGCAGACCGGACAGGGGGGCCAAAAACATTCAGTACTTC	CASRPDRGAKNIQYF	TRBD1	TRBJ2-4	many	TRBV7-2
TGCAGCTCAAGGGGGGGCGTTGGAGAGCAGTACTTC	CSSRGGVGEQYF	NA	TRBJ2-7	many	TRBV29-1
TGTGCCAGCAGTGATATCGAGGGAGTGAACTCACCCCTCCACTTT	CASSDIEGVNSPLHF	NA	TRBJ1-6	many	TRBV25-1